This TCR beta chain was identified during a study of T cell repertoires in cytomegalovirus infection. Study observations and caveats: Clonotypes of TCR beta that were HLA-C-restricted and CMV-specific dominated the ex vivo response.

There are a few counts of this clonotype. Antigen unknown. TCRdb fed the reads into MiXCR, producing one record per CDR3 protein. Of about 400,000 distinct CDR3 sequences listed, 15% to 20% are singletons. Trimming shortened V by 3 bases and J by 2 bases, and 11 bases separated the two germline ends. CDR3 length: 14 amino acids. Germline lookup yields CDR1 SGDLS and CDR2 YYNGEE. The sequenced material came from PBMCs. The sequence was obtained from a human donor in good health (CMV status not recorded). Some clones in this sample may be carry-over from other donors' samples. The rearrangement links TRBV9 to TRBJ2-5, with D possibly TRBD2 on 6 matching bases. The DNA of the CDR3 is TGTGCCAGCAGCGCGGAGGGACTTCAAGAGACCCAGTACTTC. Its protein is CASSAEGLQETQYF.